The following is a TCR beta chain sequence with its context. The target of this receptor is not known. Base qualities are not recorded, but no much larger clone differs from it by a single base. The germline V gene (reference sequence) supplies CDR1 SGHKS and CDR2 YYEKEE. Counted from cysteine to phenylalanine, this CDR3 has 14 amino acids. Of all the DNA, just the CDR3 is kept, 42 bases in frame from base 1. V lost 4 bases and J lost 5 bases, and the count of bases not matched to a germline gene is 6. This sample is drawn from a study of regulatory T cells in long-lasting Graves disease (dated by TCRdb to the early 2020s). Regarding the research as a whole: Persistent Graves' disease was defined as antithyroid drug treatment for over 5 years with persistently positive TSH receptor autoantibodies. Persistent Graves' disease patients were compared with newly diagnosed Graves' disease patients by peripheral blood TCR sequencing and RNA sequencing. A total of some 35 samples underwent TCR sequencing: about 13 from persistent and about 20 from newly diagnosed Graves' disease patients. In the clinical cohort, patients with persistent Graves' disease had used antithyroid drugs for an average of about 10.3 years. The study took place in China and was registered as a clinical trial.

According to the study, the label for this sample's time point signals: persistent/refractory GD, antithyroid drugs over 5 years with positive TRAb. For both TCR sequencing and RNA sequencing, RNA was extracted from PBMCs using TRIzol. Graves' disease was diagnosed according to American Thyroid Association guidelines. Patients were recruited from an endocrinology department in Xi'an, China. Each patient gave 8.5 to 9.5 milliliters of peripheral blood, collected in an EDTA anticoagulant tube. PBMCs were isolated by Ficoll Paque Plus density gradient separation without further T cell sorting. An Agilent 2100 Bioanalyzer and agarose gel were used to check RNA quality, and a NanoDrop 2000 was used to measure RNA concentration. The study at large found these results: As a limitation, the authors acknowledged that the small sample size may reduce accuracy. TRBV28, TRBJ1-2 and TRBJ2-5 were preferentially used in persistent disease, while TRBV20-1 and TRBJ2-1 were favored in newly diagnosed disease. Sequencing and analysis were limited to the TCR beta chain. Only peripheral blood was studied, because thyroid tissue, the primary lesion, was inaccessible. Compared with newly diagnosed patients, persistent Graves' disease patients had lower TCR Shannon entropy and fewer highly expanded clones, which suggests clonal expansion. More public clonotypes were shared among persistent patients (2,741) than among newly diagnosed patients (roughly 1,000).

The library came from multiplex PCR. The sequencing machine was an Illumina HiSeq 4000. To build TCR beta libraries, CDR3 regions were amplified by Arm-PCR using iRepertoire HTBI primers. Before sequencing, the PCR products underwent gel purification. From the authors' description of their analysis: Gene usage analysis of CDR3 amino acid clonotypes relied on the approximately 62 TRBV and about 15 TRBJ segments identified across samples. COPE and FqMerger were used to merge the filtered high-quality paired reads into contigs. Contigs were aligned with BLAST to IMGT TRBV, TRBD and TRBJ reference genes, and CDR3 was defined per IMGT. Highly expanded clones were defined as clonotypes with a frequency above 0.1%. Repertoire diversity was measured by Shannon entropy, and V-J evenness by the Gini coefficient. A clonotype was considered public if more than one individual shared it. TCRdb reprocessed the public reads (quality trimming at Q25 with fastp, clone calling with MiXCR) and kept in-frame beta chains. When rows share a CDR3 protein, they turn into one entry using the most common DNA and genes. For this entry, the V and J calls and clone size follow TCRdb and not the study's own pipeline. This sample has roughly 700,000 distinct CDR3 sequences in its table, and about 30% of those were observed once. In total, the top ten clones hold about two fifths of the sample.

The V and J segments used are TRBV5-5 and TRBJ2-7; the junction holds 10 bases that match TRBD1. Here the sequenced sample was peripheral blood mononuclear cells (PBMCs), taken when the disease was refractory, from a patient treated with antithyroid drugs. This sequence originates from a female donor with Graves disease. The nucleotide sequence reads as follows: TGTGCCAGCAGCAGGGACAGGGGTGGCGACGAGCAGTACTTC. This is translated as CASSRDRGGDEQYF.